The 4 T cell receptor beta chains presented below share a single source sample, sequenced in a study of cytomegalovirus exposure and HLA in healthy donors. The PCR employed 60 Vbeta primers together with 13 Jbeta primers. The assay was immunoSEQ multiplex PCR, and TCRdb's table has in-frame clones only and misses some. In the table there are over 100,000 clones, around 83% of which are singletons. Sequencing used PBMCs. The receptors were sampled from a man younger than 40 in good health and CMV-seropositive.

J is TRBJ1-1 and V is TRBV7-3, with a weak D call TRBD1 (5 bases). In germline, CDR1 is SGHTA, CDR2 FQGTGA. The CDR3 has 14 amino acids. The ends were cut back, 5 bases at V and 3 bases at J, with 13 bases in the middle. This chain's CDR3 is CASSVQGGDTEAFF. In DNA, the CDR3 is TGTGCCAGCAGCGTCCAGGGAGGGGACACTGAAGCTTTCTTT. The whole variable domain, filled in from reference TRBV7-3 and TRBJ1-1, reads GAGVSQTPSNKVTEKGKYVELRCDPISGHTALYWYRQSLGQGPEFLIYFQGTGAADDSGLPNDRFFAVRPEGSVSTLKIQRTERGDSAVYLCASSVQGGDTEAFFGQGTRLTVV.

This clone was seen only a few times. The CDR3 loop is CASSSPLFVGGDYGYTF. The CDR3 DNA reads TGTGCCAGCAGCTCCCCTCTGTTTGTGGGAGGAGACTATGGCTACACCTTC. V gene TRBV7-9 combines with J gene TRBJ1-2; no firm D call. Trimming removed 4 bases at V and 3 bases at J, with 21 bases between. The CDR3 extends over 17 amino acids. Germline loops: CDR1 SEHNR, CDR2 FQNEAQ (reference sequence). The whole variable domain, filled in from reference TRBV7-9 and TRBJ1-2, reads DTGVSQNPRHKITKRGQNVTFRCDPISEHNRLYWYRQTLGQGPEFLTYFQNEAQLEKSRLLSDRFSAERPKGSFSTLEIQRTEQGDSAMYLCASSSPLFVGGDYGYTFGSGTRLTVV.

CDR3 protein: CASRSLSGGGLNEQFF. In nucleotides, the CDR3 is TGTGCCAGCAGGTCCCTTTCCGGGGGGGGGCTCAATGAGCAGTTCTTC. J is TRBJ2-1 and V is TRBV27; 8 bases align to TRBD2. Per germline, CDR1 MNHEY and CDR2 SMNVEV (reference sequence). The CDR3 is 16 residues long. Germline trimming cut 6 bases from V and 6 bases from J; bases unmatched to any gene: 13.

Details on this clone: The junction and the germline gene differ at one end; a read error may be behind it. The chain employs TRBV30 and TRBJ1-2; D not certain. The V gene's germline CDR1 is GTSNPN and CDR2 SVGIG (reference sequence). This CDR3 contains 11 residues. DNA for the CDR3: TGTGCCTGGGGTCAGACACACCTGACCGTCTTC. Its protein is CAWGQTHLTVF.